This T cell receptor (beta chain) comes out of a study of a mutant IDH1 vaccine in newly diagnosed glioma. Per germline, CDR1 SNHLY and CDR2 FYNNEI. V was trimmed by 4 bases and J by 8 bases, leaving 15 bases between them. CDR3 length: 14 residues. Time point reported: week 47, end of study. Mutant IDH1 20-mer peptide, at 300 ug, made up each vaccine dose, with topical imiquimod. Profiled with immunoSEQ multiplex PCR; TCRdb holds only in-frame clones, not every one. Seen here are some 60,000 clones, around 83% observed once, and the top ten hold roughly 4%. Regarding this clone: Its antigen is as yet unknown.

The clonotype originates from a man between 25 and 39 years old with glioma. This chain joins TRBV2 and TRBJ2-1; D not certain. The material was PBMCs, obtained from a glioma patient whose treatment included an IDH1 peptide vaccine. CDR3 nucleotide sequence: TGTGCCAGCAGTGGAACGAGCGCCGAACATGAGCAGTTCTTC. This sequence encodes CASSGTSAEHEQFF.